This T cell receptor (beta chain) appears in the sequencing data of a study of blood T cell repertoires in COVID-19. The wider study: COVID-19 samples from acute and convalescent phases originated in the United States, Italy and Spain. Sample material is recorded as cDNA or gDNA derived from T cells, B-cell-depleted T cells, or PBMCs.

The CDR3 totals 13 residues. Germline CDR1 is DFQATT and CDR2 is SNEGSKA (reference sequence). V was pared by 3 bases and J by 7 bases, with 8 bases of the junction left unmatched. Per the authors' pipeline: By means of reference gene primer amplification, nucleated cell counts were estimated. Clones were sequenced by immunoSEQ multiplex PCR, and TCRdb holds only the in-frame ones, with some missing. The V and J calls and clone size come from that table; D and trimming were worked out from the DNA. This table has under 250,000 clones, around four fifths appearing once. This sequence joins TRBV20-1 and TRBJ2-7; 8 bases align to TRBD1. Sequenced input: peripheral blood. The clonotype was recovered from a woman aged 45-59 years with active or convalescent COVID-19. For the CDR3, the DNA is TGCAGTGCTAGTAAGGGACAGGCGGGGGAGCAGTACGTC. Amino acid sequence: CSASKGQAGEQYV.